The next 27 T cell receptor beta chains were all read from a single sample in a study of T cells in Graves' hyperthyroidism and ophthalmopathy. RNA transcripts yielded amplified TCR beta CDR3 regions. TCR CDR3 underwent first-round RT-PCR with the HTBI primer set. One entry per CDR3 protein, called by TCRdb with MiXCR from the multiplex PCR reads. The repertoire holds fewer than 600,000 distinct CDR3 sequences, with roughly 15% as singletons. Sequencing was carried out using blood. The receptors shown here come from a woman aged 40-49 years with Graves' hyperthyroidism.

This clonotype was counted at least ten times. This chain joins TRBV11-2 and TRBJ2-7; weak D call: TRBD2 (6 bases). This CDR3 has 15 amino acids. Germline V gives CDR1 SGHAT, CDR2 FQNNGV. The V end lost 2 bases, the J end lost 6 bases, and 17 bases lay between the germline ends. This chain's CDR3 is CASSLLPGRTTEQYF. Written as DNA, the CDR3 is TGTGCCAGCAGCTTATTACCGGGAAGGACTACCGAGCAGTACTTC.

This clonotype was counted ten times or more. The chain has TRBV18 and TRBJ1-4, with TRBD1 identical over 7 bases. Germline CDR1 is KGHSH and CDR2 is LQKENI. The CDR3 runs 14 residues. After removal of 3 bases from V and 5 bases from J, the junction contained 3 bases not matched to a gene. The CDR3, as DNA: TGTGCCAGCTCACCGGGACAGTTGAATGAAAAACTGTTTTTT. Its translation: CASSPGQLNEKLFF.

This clonotype was seen repeatedly, ten times or more. The genes are TRBV2 and TRBJ1-5, with 7 bases lining up with TRBD1. V trimming: 4 bases; J trimming: 7 bases; junction bases outside the gene matches: 13. Germline V lookup: CDR1 SNHLY, CDR2 FYNNEI. The length of the CDR3 is 16 residues. The CDR3 reads CASSVITTGTGQPQHF. DNA of the CDR3: TGTGCCAGCAGTGTCATAACGACAGGGACGGGCCAGCCCCAGCATTTT.

This clonotype was recorded many times. The chain couples TRBV5-1 to TRBJ1-1, with TRBD1 matching over 7 bases. This CDR3 comprises 14 residues. V shed 3 bases, J shed 1 base, and the junction held 3 bases outside the gene matches. Germline V gene lookup returns CDR1 SGHRS and CDR2 YFSETQ. CDR3 sequence (DNA): TGCGCCAGCAGCTCGGGACAGAGGAACACTGAAGCTTTCTTT. As protein: CASSSGQRNTEAFF.

The table lists this clonotype with many counts. J is TRBJ2-7 and V is TRBV20-1, with D unresolved. The CDR3 runs to 13 residues. CDR1 is DFQATT, CDR2 SNEGSKA, per germline (reference sequence). The ends were cut back, 1 base at V and 3 bases at J, with 10 bases in the middle. The CDR3 loop is CSARGTVVYEQYF. CDR3 DNA sequence: TGCAGTGCTAGAGGGACGGTGGTCTACGAGCAGTACTTC.

There are many counts of this clonotype. The genes are TRBV3-1 and TRBJ2-7, with D perhaps being TRBD1 or TRBD2 (6 bases each). This CDR3 contains 14 residues. CDR1 and CDR2 (germline): LGHDT, YNNKEL (reference sequence). Trimming left V 5 bases short and J 3 bases short, with 14 bases between. CDR3 amino acids: CASSKDGGHYEQYF. CDR3 sequence (DNA): TGTGCCAGCAGCAAGGACGGGGGACACTACGAGCAGTACTTC.

This clonotype appeared many times. The rearrangement uses TRBV7-3 and TRBJ1-1; D gene uncertain. The CDR3 length is 12 residues. The ends were cut back, 5 bases at V and 5 bases at J, with 9 bases in the middle. Germline loops: CDR1 SGHTA, CDR2 FQGTGA. The CDR3 protein is CASSGGETEAFF. The CDR3 DNA follows: TGTGCCAGCAGCGGTGGCGAGACTGAAGCTTTCTTT. Supplemented by reference TRBV7-3 and TRBJ1-1, the full variable domain reads GAGVSQTPSNKVTEKGKYVELRCDPISGHTALYWYRQSLGQGPEFLIYFQGTGAADDSGLPNDRFFAVRPEGSVSTLKIQRTERGDSAVYLCASSGGETEAFFGQGTRLTVV.

This clonotype was observed a handful of times. The rearrangement joins TRBV5-1 to TRBJ2-5; 8 bases are a match to TRBD2. The V segment lost 0 bases and the J segment 5 bases; nucleotides outside the gene matches: 6. CDR1 and CDR2 from the germline V gene are SGHRS and YFSETQ. The CDR3 contains 15 residues. The CDR3, as DNA: TGCGCCAGCAGCTTGGGGAGCGGGAGTACGGAGACCCAGTACTTC. This codes for CASSLGSGSTETQYF.

This clonotype appeared many times. J is TRBJ2-7 and V is TRBV6-1; D may match TRBD1 or TRBD2 (5 bases each). This CDR3 has 15 residues. Germline CDR1 and CDR2: MNHNS and SASEGT. The V end lost 5 bases, the J end lost 0 bases, and 14 bases lay between the germline ends. CDR3 DNA: TGTGCCAGCAGTCTAATGGGACCGAACTCCTACGAGCAGTACTTC. It codes for CASSLMGPNSYEQYF.

The V gene is TRBV19, the J gene TRBJ1-1; no reliable D call. Looked up from germline, CDR1 is LNHDA and CDR2 is SQIVND (reference sequence). The CDR3 extends over 14 amino acids. The V end was cut by 7 bases, the J end by 2 bases, with 14 bases between. CDR3 DNA: TGTGCCAGTAACAACCGGGAAGCTAACACTGAAGCTTTCTTT. Protein product: CASNNREANTEAFF.

The chain uses TRBV7-9 and TRBJ1-4; D is uncertain. The CDR3 runs to 13 residues. The germline V gene encodes CDR1 SEHNR and CDR2 FQNEAQ (reference sequence). Trimming shortened V by 5 bases and J by 4 bases, and 8 bases separated the two germline ends. The CDR3 is CASSPGDNEKLFF. The CDR3 DNA reads TGTGCCAGCAGCCCCGGGGATAATGAAAAACTGTTTTTT.

This clonotype was observed many times. The chain couples TRBV6-1 to TRBJ2-3; possible D gene TRBD2, 5 bases. CDR3 size: 18 residues. The V and J ends lost 5 bases and 1 base respectively, with 22 bases between them. Looked up from germline, CDR1 is MNHNS and CDR2 is SASEGT. This CDR3 reads CASSLLGEEGVGTDTQYF. The CDR3 DNA follows: TGTGCCAGCAGTCTACTTGGAGAAGAGGGAGTGGGCACAGATACGCAGTATTTT.

This clonotype was picked up a small number of times. The chain links TRBV12-5 to TRBJ2-1; D gene unclear. Trimming cost V 3 bases and J 0 bases, with 12 bases left between them. The CDR3 is 16 amino acids. CDR1 and CDR2 from the germline V gene are LGHNT and FRNRAP. CDR3 sequence reads: CASGFYTGDSYNEQFF. The DNA for the CDR3 is TGTGCTAGTGGTTTTTATACCGGTGACTCCTACAATGAGCAGTTCTTC. The full variable domain, its missing parts supplied by reference TRBV12-5 and TRBJ2-1, is DARVTQTPRHKVTEMGQEVTMRCQPILGHNTVFWYRQTMMQGLELLAYFRNRAPLDDSGMPKDRFSAEMPDATLATLKIQPSEPRDSAVYFCASGFYTGDSYNEQFFGPGTRLTVL.

The chain is built from TRBV28 and TRBJ2-1, with D uncertain. This CDR3 is built from 15 residues. Germline loops: CDR1 MDHEN, CDR2 SYDVKM. V lost 6 bases and J 7 bases, leaving 19 bases between the germline ends. The CDR3 bases are TGTGCCAGCAGCCCGAGAGACCATCCTCGGAATGAGCAGTTCTTC. Translation gives CASSPRDHPRNEQFF.

This clonotype was counted between two and nine times. The chain recombines TRBV4-1 with TRBJ2-3; the D gene is possibly TRBD2 (5 bases). The CDR3 is 14 residues long. Trimming cost V 6 bases and J 6 bases, with 16 bases left between them. Per germline, CDR1 MGHRA and CDR2 YSYEKL. The CDR3 bases are TGCGCCAGCAGGGACCCACTAGGACGGGATACGCAGTATTTT. Its protein is CASRDPLGRDTQYF.

This clonotype was detected only a few times. This chain links TRBV28 with TRBJ2-2; TRBD1 might be the D (5 bases). Germline assignment: CDR1 MDHEN and CDR2 SYDVKM. Between the trimmed V and J ends, which lost 6 bases and 0 bases, there was a span of 17 bases. The CDR3 runs to 17 residues. The CDR3 reads CASSPSWGTTNTGELFF. The CDR3 DNA reads as TGTGCCAGCAGCCCCTCGTGGGGCACGACGAACACCGGGGAGCTGTTTTTT.

This clonotype was counted at least ten times. The chain is built from TRBV28 and TRBJ1-1; a possible D gene is TRBD1 (6 bases). The V and J ends lost 4 bases and 5 bases respectively, with 14 bases between them. This CDR3 spans 14 amino acids. Germline CDR1 MDHEN, CDR2 SYDVKM. CDR3 sequence reads: CASSSRGGVTEAFF. The CDR3 DNA is TGTGCCAGCAGTTCCAGGGGAGGGGTGACTGAAGCTTTCTTT.

Many counts were recorded for this clonotype. This sequence joins TRBV28 and TRBJ2-7; 15 nucleotides line up with TRBD2. The trim removed 7 bases at V and 6 bases at J, leaving 7 bases unmatched. Germline assignment: CDR1 MDHEN and CDR2 SYDVKM. The CDR3 runs to 15 residues. CDR3 sequence (DNA): TGTGCCAGCACCAAAGGACTAGCGGGAGGGTCCGAGCAGTACTTC. Encoded protein: CASTKGLAGGSEQYF.

This clonotype appeared many times. The V call is TRBV27, the J call TRBJ2-1, with TRBD2 identical over 11 bases. With 3 bases clipped from V and 2 bases from J, the junction kept 3 bases outside the gene matches. This CDR3 region has 16 residues. CDR1 is MNHEY, CDR2 SMNVEV, per germline (reference sequence). CDR3 coding DNA: TGTGCCAGCAGTTTCATAGCGGGAGGGACCTACAATGAGCAGTTCTTC. Protein sequence: CASSFIAGGTYNEQFF.

In this sample, this clonotype turned up many times. This chain uses TRBV2 with TRBJ2-3; D is perhaps TRBD1 (5 bases). The CDR3 loop spans 13 amino acids. V was shortened by 4 bases and J by 3 bases, with 8 bases between the two germline ends. The germline V gene has CDR1 SNHLY and CDR2 FYNNEI. The CDR3 nucleotides are TGTGCCAGCAGTGTAACAGGTACAGATACGCAGTATTTT. It is translated as CASSVTGTDTQYF.

The sample holds a few counts of this clonotype. The CDR3 coding sequence is TGCGCCAGCAGCTTGGATTTGAATAATTCACCCCTCCACTTT. Protein sequence: CASSLDLNNSPLHF. This chain joins TRBV5-1 and TRBJ1-6; D gene unclear. The CDR3 length is 14 residues. V gave up 0 bases and J gave up 5 bases, with 6 bases separating them. Germline CDR1 and CDR2: SGHRS and YFSETQ.

This chain joins TRBV20-1 and TRBJ2-7, with TRBD1 matching over 9 bases. From germline, CDR1 is DFQATT and CDR2 SNEGSKA (reference sequence). This CDR3 has 14 amino acids. Trimming at V came to 4 bases and at J to 5 bases, leaving 9 bases not matched to a gene. The CDR3 loop reads CSAIPGTGKHEQYF. Written as DNA, the CDR3 is TGCAGTGCTATTCCCGGGACAGGGAAGCACGAGCAGTACTTC.

There are many counts of this clonotype. This chain connects TRBV20-1 to TRBJ2-1, with D possibly being TRBD1 (5 bases). Germline V lookup: CDR1 DFQATT, CDR2 SNEGSKA (reference sequence). This CDR3 comprises 12 residues. V dropped 5 bases and J dropped 2 bases, with 7 bases sitting between them. The CDR3 region is CSAEGAYNEQFF. The DNA for the CDR3 is TGCAGTGCTGAAGGGGCCTACAATGAGCAGTTCTTC.

Details on this clonotype: At one of its ends the junction is not consistent with the germline gene, which may arise from a read error. The V and J genes are TRBV10-3 and TRBJ2-7, with 9 bases aligning to TRBD2. CDR1 and CDR2 (germline): ENHRY, SYGVKD. The CDR3 has 14 amino acids. CDR3 in amino acids: CAISDRAGGLERYF. As DNA, the CDR3 is TGTGCCATCAGTGATCGGGCGGGAGGGCTCGAGCGGTACTTC.

The sample holds a few counts of this clonotype. The CDR3 here is CSARDSYGEKLFF. The CDR3 coding sequence is TGCAGTGCCAGGGACTCATACGGGGAAAAACTGTTTTTT. This chain uses TRBV20-1 with TRBJ1-4; maybe TRBD1 (5 bases). The CDR3 length is 13 residues. With 6 bases removed from V and 8 bases from J, the gap between germline ends came to 16 bases. The germline CDR1 and CDR2 sequences are DFQATT and SNEGSKA (reference sequence).

The V gene is TRBV29-1, the J gene TRBJ1-3; 7 bases agree with TRBD1. This CDR3 has 16 amino acids. The ends lost 7 bases at V and 0 bases at J; junction bases unmatched: 12. CDR1 SQVTM and CDR2 ANQGSEA come from the germline V gene. The CDR3 region has the DNA TGCAGCGCTCGCTTGGGACAGTCCTACTCTGGAAACACCATATATTTT. Protein product: CSARLGQSYSGNTIYF.

Only a few counts were recorded for this clonotype. V usage is TRBV7-6 and J usage is TRBJ2-3; TRBD1 is a possible D gene (6 bases). The CDR3 runs 17 residues. Germline-derived CDR1 and CDR2 are SGHVS and FNYEAQ. Trimming removed 0 bases at V and 5 bases at J, with 18 bases between. CDR3 in DNA: TGTGCCAGCAGCTTAGCATTCCCAGGGGCTAGTTTAGATACGCAGTATTTT. Translation gives CASSLAFPGASLDTQYF.